The rows below give T cell receptor beta chains drawn from one sample of a study of OX40 agonist ivuxolimab in advanced cancers. Produced via immunoSEQ multiplex PCR; TCRdb's table is partial and in-frame only. The sample has 90,000 to 150,000 clones, 85% to 90% seen once. The input for sequencing was CD4+ or CD8+ T cells sorted from blood, taken in a trial of the OX40 agonist ivuxolimab. These receptors all come from an adult with an advanced solid tumor such as melanoma, head and neck, liver or kidney cancer. Each CDR3 is given with its conserved first and last residue. Each record gives: J gene, V gene, clone size, D gene, CDR3 length, CDR3 DNA, CDR3 protein. A D gene is named only where the DNA matches it firmly. A row's size may be missing; if present it is once, few, many or a size class.

>TRBJ2-4|TRBV11-3|once|.|13
TGTGCCAGCAGCTTAGACCCCAAAAACATTCAGTACTTC
CASSLDPKNIQYF
>TRBJ2-3|TRBV6-5|.|TRBD1|13
TGTGCCAGCAGGGGACAGGGCGGAGATACGCAGTATTTT
CASRGQGGDTQYF
>TRBJ1-4|TRBV6-5|.|TRBD1|15
TGTGCCAGCAGTTACCGGACAGGGCAGGGTTCAAAACTGTTTTTT
CASSYRTGQGSKLFF
>TRBJ2-1|TRBV7-2|.|.|14
TGTGCCAGCAGCTTAGAGGCCAGGGCCTATGAGCAGTTCTTC
CASSLEARAYEQFF
>TRBJ2-3|TRBV11-2|.|.|13
TGTGCCAGCAGCTCCTCAGCTGCGGATACGCAGTATTTT
CASSSSAADTQYF
>TRBJ2-7|TRBV7-8|.|TRBD1|15
TGTGCCAGCAGCTTCTACAGGGGGTGGGCCTACGAGCAGTACTTC
CASSFYRGWAYEQYF
>TRBJ1-6|TRBV6-6|.|.|12
TGTGCCAGCAAAAGGTCTAATTCACCCCTCCACTTT
CASKRSNSPLHF
>TRBJ1-1|TRBV30|once|TRBD1|14
TGTGCCTGGGGGGCGACAGGGATGAACACTGAAGCTTTCTTT
CAWGATGMNTEAFF
>TRBJ1-4|TRBV6-1|.|.|15
TGTGCCAGCAGTGCCAGGAGGCCAACTAATGAAAAACTGTTTTTT
CASSARRPTNEKLFF
>TRBJ2-3|TRBV19|.|TRBD1|15
TGTGCCAGTAGTATTGGGGACAGGAGCACAGATACGCAGTATTTT
CASSIGDRSTDTQYF
>TRBJ2-7|TRBV2|.|.|12
TGTGCCAGCAGCCTTTCTTCCTACGAGCAGTACTTC
CASSLSSYEQYF
>TRBJ2-2|TRBV28|.|.|13
TGTGCCAGCTGGGGACGGAACACCGGGGAGCTGTTTTTT
CASWGRNTGELFF
>TRBJ2-2|TRBV5-1|.|.|14
TGCGCCAGCAGTAACAGAATGAACACCGGGGAGCTGTTTTTT
CASSNRMNTGELFF
>TRBJ1-2|TRBV4-1|.|.|16
TGCGCCAGCAGCCAAGTATCCCTTCAACAAGTCTATGGCTACACCTTC
CASSQVSLQQVYGYTF
>TRBJ2-2|TRBV7-2|.|TRBD1|14
TGTGCCAGCAGAGGGACAGCGAACACCGGGGAGCTGTTTTTT
CASRGTANTGELFF
>TRBJ1-1|TRBV7-9|.|.|15
TGTGCCAGCAGCTTAGAGTTTACCATGAACACTGAAGCTTTCTTT
CASSLEFTMNTEAFF
>TRBJ1-3|TRBV18|.|TRBD1|14
TGTGCCAGCTCACCCCGGACAGGGAGGGACACCATATATTTT
CASSPRTGRDTIYF
>TRBJ2-3|TRBV28|.|.|14
TGTGCCAGCAGTTTACTGGTTGGGACAGATACGCAGTATTTT
CASSLLVGTDTQYF
>TRBJ2-1|TRBV5-6|once|TRBD2|15
TGTGCCAGCAGATTTCCGGGAGGCTCCTACAATGAGCAGTTCTTC
CASRFPGGSYNEQFF
>TRBJ1-1|TRBV13|few|.|15
TGTGCCAGCAGCTTAGAGGCAGGTTGGAACACTGAAGCTTTCTTT
CASSLEAGWNTEAFF
>TRBJ1-2|TRBV7-9|.|TRBD1|15
TGTGCCAGCAGAAAGGGACAGGGGATCGACTATGGCTACACCTTC
CASRKGQGIDYGYTF
>TRBJ1-5|TRBV7-6|.|TRBD1|14
TGTGCCAGCAGCAAACAGGGGCACAATCAGCCCCAGCATTTT
CASSKQGHNQPQHF